Below are 25 T cell receptor beta chains sequenced from a single sample in a study of blood T cell repertoires in COVID-19. This table comes from immunoSEQ multiplex PCR, and its TCRdb copy is limited to in-frame clones, with some not included. The table has some 170,000 clones, approximately 95% seen once. Source material: peripheral blood. These receptors originate from a woman aged 60-75 years with COVID-19, enrolled during active disease.

The chain employs TRBV3-1 (or the pseudogene TRBV3-2) and TRBJ2-1, with 11 bases identical to TRBD1. This CDR3 region has 16 residues. With V trimmed by 2 bases and J by 4 bases, 4 bases remained unmatched. Germline V CDR1 and CDR2: LGHDT, YNNKEL (reference sequence). This CDR3 is CASSQPGTGGYNEQFF. The CDR3 DNA reads as TGTGCCAGCAGCCAACCCGGGACAGGGGGTTACAATGAGCAGTTCTTC.

The CDR3 here is CASSSQGPVGGAFF. Here the CDR3 DNA reads TGTGCCAGCAGCTCACAGGGACCGGTTGGTGGAGCTTTCTTT. The chain carries TRBV11-2 and TRBJ1-1; D possibly corresponds to TRBD1 (6 bases). CDR3 length: 14 amino acids. CDR1 is SGHAT, CDR2 FQNNGV, per germline. V was cut by 4 bases and J by 10 bases, with 19 bases left in between. Drawing the rest from reference TRBV11-2 and TRBJ1-1, the complete variable domain is EAGVAQSPRYKIIEKRQSVAFWCNPISGHATLYWYQQILGQGPKLLIQFQNNGVVDDSQLPKDRFSAERLKGVDSTLKIQPAKLEDSAVYLCASSSQGPVGGAFFGQGTRLTVV.

The chain uses TRBV9 and TRBJ1-2; D gene unclear. CDR3 size: 14 residues. Trimming left V 0 bases short and J 0 bases short, with 6 bases between. Germline CDR1 reads SGDLS; CDR2 reads YYNGEE. The chain's CDR3 is CASSVGTTNYGYTF. CDR3 DNA: TGTGCCAGCAGCGTAGGGACTACTAACTATGGCTACACCTTC.

The chain combines TRBV11-3 with TRBJ1-4; tentatively, D is TRBD1 (6 bases). V lost 3 bases and J 7 bases, leaving 18 bases between the germline ends. This CDR3 is 16 amino acids long. Germline CDR1 reads SGHNT; CDR2 reads YENEEA. The CDR3: CASSFRGKRCSEKLFF. The DNA for the CDR3 is TGTGCCAGCAGCTTCAGGGGTAAACGTTGTAGTGAAAAACTGTTTTTT.

This rearrangement joins TRBV3-1 (or the pseudogene TRBV3-2) to TRBJ2-1; possibly TRBD2 for D (6 bases). CDR1 is LGHDT and CDR2 is YNNKEL in the germline V gene (reference sequence). Between the trimmed V and J ends, which lost 2 bases and 9 bases, there was a span of 20 bases. The CDR3 extends over 16 amino acids. The CDR3 here is CASSQRGVVAGSEQFF. In nucleotides, the CDR3 is TGTGCCAGCAGCCAACGCGGCGTGGTCGCCGGGAGTGAGCAGTTCTTC.

This chain joins TRBV6-5 and TRBJ2-7; TRBD1 matches at 12 bases. The V gene's germline CDR1 is MNHEY and CDR2 SVGAGI. With 5 bases clipped from V and 3 bases from J, the junction kept 5 bases outside the gene matches. CDR3 size: 15 residues. CDR3 amino acids: CASSTGTGGIYEQYF. The CDR3 DNA follows: TGTGCCAGCAGTACGGGGACAGGGGGCATCTACGAGCAGTACTTC.

This clone was observed a handful of times. The sample contains more than one DNA sequence encoding this CDR3. The chain couples TRBV10-3 to TRBJ2-7; possibly TRBD1 for D (5 bases). CDR3 length: 12 amino acids. Per the germline V gene, CDR1 is ENHRY and CDR2 is SYGVKD. Trimming took 2 bases from V and 5 from J, leaving 7 bases between them. The DNA of the CDR3 is TGTGCCATCAGTGAGAGCAGGGACGAGCAGTACTTC. Protein product: CAISESRDEQYF.

J is TRBJ2-1 and V is TRBV27, with D possibly TRBD2 on 6 matching bases. The germline CDR1 and CDR2 sequences are MNHEY and SMNVEV (reference sequence). The CDR3 is 14 amino acids. Trimming pared 6 bases from V and 2 bases from J, leaving 11 bases between. The CDR3 spells CASRLGGTYNEQFF. For the CDR3, the DNA is TGTGCCAGCAGGCTAGGAGGGACCTACAATGAGCAGTTCTTC.

The chain is built from TRBV15 and TRBJ1-4, with D hard to call. V was shortened by 0 bases and J by 7 bases, with 15 bases between the two germline ends. The CDR3 contains 16 residues. CDR1 and CDR2 (germline): LNHNV, YYDKDF (reference sequence). The chain's CDR3 is CATSRDPGVSSEKLFF. The CDR3 nucleotides are TGTGCCACCAGCAGAGATCCGGGTGTGTCCTCTGAAAAACTGTTTTTT.

J is TRBJ2-3 and V is TRBV4-3; 9 bases are a match to TRBD2. Germline loops: CDR1 LGHNA, CDR2 YSLEER. V trimming: 3 bases; J trimming: 4 bases; junction bases outside the gene matches: 8. CDR3 length: 16 amino acids. CDR3 sequence reads: CASSHDAGGQADTQYF. The CDR3 DNA is TGCGCCAGCAGCCATGATGCGGGGGGGCAAGCAGATACGCAGTATTTT.

V is TRBV7-2 and J is TRBJ2-3; 8 bases line up with TRBD2. The germline V gene encodes CDR1 SGHTA and CDR2 FQGNSA. The CDR3 spans 15 residues. Trimming at V came to 1 base and at J to 2 bases, leaving 2 bases not matched to a gene. The CDR3 here is CASSLVAGHTDTQYF. As DNA, the CDR3 is TGTGCCAGCAGCTTAGTAGCGGGGCACACAGATACGCAGTATTTT. Looking up the rest from reference TRBV7-2 and TRBJ2-3 gives the full variable domain: GAGVSQSPSNKVTEKGKDVELRCDPISGHTALYWYRQSLGQGLEFLIYFQGNSAPDKSGLPSDRFSAERTGGSVSTLTIQRTQQEDSAVYLCASSLVAGHTDTQYFGPGTRLTVL.

There are a few counts of this clone. This chain links TRBV5-6 with TRBJ1-3, with unresolved D. V was trimmed by 0 bases and J by 2 bases, leaving 9 bases between them. This CDR3 has 15 residues. Germline V CDR1 and CDR2: SGHDT, YYEEEE. The DNA for the CDR3 is TGTGCCAGCAGCTTGGTTTTTGAGCCTGGAAACACCATATATTTT. This gives the protein CASSLVFEPGNTIYF. The full variable domain, its missing parts supplied by reference TRBV5-6 and TRBJ1-3, is DAGVTQSPTHLIKTRGQQVTLRCSPKSGHDTVSWYQQALGQGPQFIFQYYEEEERQRGNFPDRFSGHQFPNYSSELNVNALLLGDSALYLCASSLVFEPGNTIYFGEGSWLTVV.

The chain has TRBV19 and TRBJ2-3; TRBD1 is a possible D gene (5 bases). V was cut by 0 bases and J by 2 bases, with 9 bases left in between. In germline, CDR1 is LNHDA, CDR2 SQIVND (reference sequence). The CDR3 contains 15 residues. The CDR3 region has the DNA TGTGCCAGTAGTATAGACAGGGCCTTCACAGATACGCAGTATTTT. Translated, it gives CASSIDRAFTDTQYF.

This chain joins TRBV19 and TRBJ1-2; D is undetermined. Germline lookup yields CDR1 LNHDA and CDR2 SQIVND (reference sequence). Trimming cost V 7 bases and J 0 bases, with 6 bases left between them. CDR3 length: 12 amino acids. CDR3 sequence reads: CASIGANYGYTF. CDR3 DNA: TGTGCCAGTATCGGGGCTAACTATGGCTACACCTTC.

This chain uses TRBV19 with TRBJ2-1, with D possibly TRBD1 on 5 matching bases. The CDR3 contains 12 residues. Trimming pared 11 bases from V and 0 bases from J, leaving 8 bases between. Germline assignment: CDR1 LNHDA and CDR2 SQIVND (reference sequence). The CDR3 nucleotides are TGTGCCGTCAGGGCCTCCTACAATGAGCAGTTCTTC. Its translation is CAVRASYNEQFF.

This chain connects TRBV7-2 to TRBJ2-1; 9 positions agree with TRBD1. With 1 base clipped from V and 10 bases from J, the junction kept 5 bases outside the gene matches. This CDR3 has 14 residues. Germline V gene lookup returns CDR1 SGHTA and CDR2 FQGNSA. CDR3 bases: TGTGCCAGCAGCTTAGTCGGACAGGGGAACGAGCAGTTCTTC. Translated, it gives CASSLVGQGNEQFF.

The chain links TRBV6-5 to TRBJ1-2, with unresolved D. CDR1 and CDR2 from the germline V gene are MNHEY and SVGAGI. The CDR3 runs to 12 residues. V shed 0 bases and J shed 8 bases, with 7 bases lying between them. As DNA, the CDR3 is TGTGCCAGCAGTTACTCGGGGAGGGGCTACACCTTC. Translated, it gives CASSYSGRGYTF.

This clone was counted a single time. This sequence joins TRBV28 and TRBJ1-2, with D perhaps matching TRBD1 (6 bases). The V gene lost 6 bases and the J gene lost 4 bases, with 12 bases spanning the gap. The length of the CDR3 is 13 residues. Germline V CDR1 and CDR2: MDHEN, SYDVKM. The CDR3 bases are TGTGCCAGCAGGCAACAGGGTATCTATGGCTACACCTTC. Protein: CASRQQGIYGYTF.

This chain joins TRBV12-3 or TRBV12-4 and TRBJ1-1, with D possibly TRBD1 on 5 matching bases. The CDR3 totals 12 residues. Trimming stripped 4 bases from V and 6 bases from J, with 9 bases between. The CDR3 region is CASSSDSAEAFF. The CDR3 nucleotides are TGTGCCAGCAGTTCCGACAGCGCTGAAGCTTTCTTT.

The genes are TRBV7-9 and TRBJ1-2; 12 nucleotides match TRBD1. The J segment lost 6 bases and the V segment lost 4 bases, leaving 9 bases of the junction unmatched. The germline V gene encodes CDR1 SEHNR and CDR2 FQNEAQ (reference sequence). The CDR3 has 16 amino acids. As DNA, the CDR3 is TGTGCCAGCAGCTCACCCTCCGGGACAGGGGGCCATGGCTACACCTTC. Translated: CASSSPSGTGGHGYTF.

This clone was found once. This sequence joins TRBV7-3 and TRBJ1-5; D is possibly TRBD1 (5 bases). The CDR3 is 13 residues long. With 3 bases removed from V and 8 bases from J, the gap between germline ends came to 11 bases. From germline, CDR1 is SGHTA and CDR2 FQGTGA. CDR3 nucleotide sequence: TGTGCCAGCAGCTTGCGGCAGGGCGAGCCCCAGCATTTT. Its translation: CASSLRQGEPQHF.

The rearrangement links TRBV30 to TRBJ2-1; 7 nucleotides agree with TRBD1. V lost 1 base and J lost 0; bases outside the gene matches: 0. Germline values: CDR1 GTSNPN, CDR2 SVGIG (reference sequence). The CDR3 totals 14 residues. CDR3 sequence reads: CAWSGDSSYNEQFF. DNA for the CDR3: TGTGCCTGGAGTGGGGACAGCTCCTACAATGAGCAGTTCTTC.

The chain combines TRBV6-6 with TRBJ1-2; D gene uncertain. CDR1 is MNHNY and CDR2 is SVGAGI in the germline V gene (reference sequence). The CDR3 runs to 16 residues. V dropped 4 bases and J dropped 5 bases, with 20 bases sitting between them. CDR3 sequence (DNA): TGTGCCAGCAGTTCACCCCAGGATCTACGGCAGTATGGCTACACCTTC. This encodes CASSSPQDLRQYGYTF.

The genes are TRBV3-1 (or the pseudogene TRBV3-2) and TRBJ2-1; D call uncertain. The germline V and J ends were trimmed by 1 base and 6 bases, with 10 bases remaining between them. The CDR3 spans 14 residues. The germline V gene encodes CDR1 LGHDT and CDR2 YNNKEL (reference sequence). CDR3 coding DNA: TGTGCCAGCAGCCAAGGACTCCCCCGCAATGAGCAGTTCTTC. It translates to CASSQGLPRNEQFF.

The CDR3 spells CASSSPLDRLTGELFF. The CDR3 nucleotides read TGTGCCAGCAGCTCTCCCCTAGACAGGCTAACCGGGGAGCTGTTTTTT. This chain connects TRBV5-6 to TRBJ2-2; tentatively, D is TRBD1 (6 bases). V was shortened by 3 bases and J by 5 bases, with 17 bases between the two germline ends. The CDR3 is 16 amino acids. Germline V gene lookup returns CDR1 SGHDT and CDR2 YYEEEE.